Presented here are 28 T cell receptor beta chains from one specimen sequenced in a study of blood T cells in healthy people across ages. Primed by a sample-barcoded 5' primer and a J-beta primer mix, a second PCR proceeded for 7 to 11 cycles. TCRdb redid the calling of the 5' RACE reads with MiXCR, one entry per CDR3 protein. The profile shows about a million distinct CDR3 sequences, 45% to 50% of them singletons. Sequences were obtained from blood. The receptors originated from a man aged 30 to 39 in good health.

This chain links TRBV12-3 or TRBV12-4 with TRBJ2-5; D ambiguous. The CDR3 is made up of 13 amino acids. V was trimmed by 8 bases and J by 4 bases, leaving 14 bases between them. The CDR3 DNA reads TGTGCCAGCCGCCCGGCTCTAGGAGAGACCCAGTACTTC. Protein sequence: CASRPALGETQYF.

This clonotype was counted between two and nine times. The chain combines TRBV3-1 with TRBJ2-7, with 8 bases identical to TRBD1. The CDR3 runs 14 residues. Germline-derived CDR1 and CDR2 are LGHDT and YNNKEL (reference sequence). The ends lost 4 bases at V and 5 bases at J; junction bases unmatched: 7. DNA for the CDR3: TGTGCCAGCAGCCTGTGGACAGGGCTGGACGAGCAGTACTTC. This gives the protein CASSLWTGLDEQYF.

This clonotype was recorded at least ten times. The CDR3 protein is CASSLDRNEQFF. For the CDR3, the DNA is TGTGCCAGCAGTCTCGACAGAAATGAGCAGTTCTTC. The V call is TRBV11-1, the J call TRBJ2-1, with D perhaps matching TRBD1 (5 bases). The CDR3 contains 12 residues. Germline V gene sequence: CDR1 SGHAT, CDR2 FQDESV (reference sequence). Trimming cost V 6 bases and J 7 bases, with 10 bases left between them.

The chain is built from TRBV30 and TRBJ2-1; 9 bases fit TRBD1. The better agreement between TRBJ2-7 and the DNA end casts doubt on the J call. Germline V gene sequence: CDR1 GTSNPN, CDR2 SVGIG (reference sequence). The CDR3 is 16 amino acids. CDR3 coding DNA: TGTGCCTGGAACAAACAGGGGGCGAGTTCCTACAATGAGCAGTACTTC. It yields the protein CAWNKQGASSYNEQYF.

The chain recombines TRBV28 with TRBJ1-6; D is possibly TRBD1 (6 bases). Germline CDR1 reads MDHEN; CDR2 reads SYDVKM. Trimming stripped 5 bases from V and 6 bases from J, with 11 bases between. The CDR3 length is 14 residues. As DNA, the CDR3 is TGTGCCAGCAGTCCAACAGGGACTAATTCACCCCTCCACTTT. It specifies CASSPTGTNSPLHF.

The gene calls are TRBV9 and TRBJ2-6; D not certain. CDR1 SGDLS and CDR2 YYNGEE come from the germline V gene. The CDR3 totals 16 residues. Trimming took 2 bases from V and 0 from J, leaving 9 bases between them. The CDR3 sequence: CASSVPKNSGANVLTF. The CDR3 nucleotides read TGTGCCAGCAGCGTCCCAAAAAACTCTGGGGCCAACGTCCTGACTTTC.

This sequence joins TRBV14 and TRBJ2-2, with D maybe TRBD1 (6 bases). The CDR3 totals 17 residues. The V end lost 0 bases, the J end lost 8 bases, and 19 bases lay between the germline ends. Germline V CDR1 and CDR2: SGHDN, FVKESK. CDR3 coding DNA: TGTGCCAGCAGCCAAGATCTGGCGGCAAACAGGGCTGGGGAGCTGTTTTTT. Its protein is CASSQDLAANRAGELFF.

This clonotype was seen a handful of times. V is TRBV12-3 or TRBV12-4 and J is TRBJ2-7; D uncertain. V was shortened by 3 bases and J by 1 base, with 10 bases between the two germline ends. The CDR3 length is 14 residues. The CDR3 DNA is TGTGCCAGCAGTTTGGTCAGCAGATCCTACGAGCAGTACTTC. Residues: CASSLVSRSYEQYF.

The chain joins TRBV6-5 to TRBJ2-5, with a possible D match to TRBD1 (6 bases). The J call may be mistaken, given a closer DNA end match to TRBJ2-7. Germline assignment: CDR1 MNHEY and CDR2 SVGAGI. The CDR3 spans 16 residues. CDR3 sequence: CASSYSTVPGTNEQYF. The CDR3 region has the DNA TGTGCCAGCAGTTACTCGACCGTCCCGGGGACAAACGAGCAGTACTTC.

This clonotype was counted only a few times. The chain couples TRBV12-3 or TRBV12-4 to TRBJ2-7; either TRBD1 or TRBD2 may fit D (5 bases each). There are 14 residues in the CDR3. The V gene lost 3 bases and the J gene lost 4 bases, with 13 bases spanning the gap. CDR3 residues: CASSLQGAVYEQYF. The CDR3, as DNA: TGTGCCAGCAGTTTGCAGGGAGCGGTGTACGAGCAGTACTTC.

The chain uses TRBV29-1 and TRBJ2-5; D is ambiguous. CDR3 length: 13 residues. From germline, CDR1 is SQVTM and CDR2 ANQGSEA. V lost 7 bases and J lost 0, with 12 bases in between. The DNA of the CDR3 is TGCAGCGGAGATGACGGTGACCAAGAGACCCAGTACTTC. It yields the protein CSGDDGDQETQYF.

With respect to this clonotype: This may come from a read error, since a much larger clone is one base off. The gene calls are TRBV5-1 and TRBJ2-3; no clear D. CDR1 SGHRS and CDR2 YFSETQ come from the germline V gene. V was trimmed by 0 bases and J by 10 bases, leaving 9 bases between them. The CDR3 spans 12 residues. The CDR3 sequence is CASSLEIDAQYF. CDR3 in DNA: TGCGCCAGCAGCTTGGAGATCGACGCGCAGTATTTT.

This clonotype was detected once. This rearrangement joins TRBV12-3 or TRBV12-4 to TRBJ1-2, with D tentatively TRBD1 (6 bases). This CDR3 has 14 residues. Deletions cut 8 bases from V and 5 bases from J, with 18 bases between. The CDR3 nucleotides read TGTGCCAGCTCCCCTGGGGGGGGCGGGTATGGCTACACCTTC. It yields the protein CASSPGGGGYGYTF.

This clonotype was recorded at least ten times. The chain has TRBV10-3 and TRBJ2-5; the D gene is possibly TRBD1 (6 bases). The germline V and J ends were trimmed by 3 bases and 6 bases, with 14 bases remaining between them. The CDR3 loop spans 14 amino acids. Germline CDR1 and CDR2: ENHRY and SYGVKD. The CDR3 DNA sequence: TGTGCCATCAGTGACCCCACAGGGAAAAAGACCCAGTACTTC. It encodes CAISDPTGKKTQYF.

This clonotype occurred a few times. The chain recombines TRBV12-3 or TRBV12-4 with TRBJ1-3; TRBD1 matches 8 bases. CDR3 length equals 15 residues. V was clipped by 3 bases and J by 1 base; unmatched bases: 2. In nucleotides, the CDR3 is TGTGCCAGCAGTTTGGGACAGGCTTCTGGAAACACCATATATTTT. Translation: CASSLGQASGNTIYF.

There are a few counts of this clonotype. This chain uses TRBV5-1 with TRBJ2-1; D possibly corresponds to TRBD2 (5 bases). Germline CDR1 SGHRS, CDR2 YFSETQ. CDR3 length equals 14 residues. V lost 9 bases, J lost 5 bases, and 18 bases lay in between. The CDR3 DNA reads as TGCGCCACCCAAGGTGGCCCCGGGGACAATGAGCAGTTCTTC. This encodes CATQGGPGDNEQFF.

V is TRBV20-1 and J is TRBJ2-7; possible D gene TRBD2, 5 bases. Germline loops: CDR1 DFQATT, CDR2 SNEGSKA (reference sequence). This CDR3 is 12 amino acids long. V lost 4 bases and J 2 bases, leaving 9 bases between the germline ends. CDR3 region: CSAKTGTYEQYF. The CDR3 DNA follows: TGCAGTGCTAAGACCGGGACCTACGAGCAGTACTTC.

The chain uses TRBV10-3 and TRBJ2-1; TRBD1 might be the D (5 bases). Per the germline V gene, CDR1 is ENHRY and CDR2 is SYGVKD. Trimming pared 8 bases from V and 6 bases from J, leaving 11 bases between. The CDR3 length is 12 residues. CDR3 sequence (DNA): TGTGCCATCGGTAGGGGCCTCAATGAGCAGTTCTTC. Amino acids: CAIGRGLNEQFF.

The chain uses TRBV2 and TRBJ2-3; 8 nucleotides line up with TRBD2. Germline V gives CDR1 SNHLY, CDR2 FYNNEI. The CDR3 sequence is 15 residues long. J was trimmed by 2 bases and V by 4 bases; bases with no gene match: 5. CDR3 bases: TGTGCCAGCAGTGCCACTAGCGGCCTCACAGATACGCAGTATTTT. Its protein product is CASSATSGLTDTQYF. The whole variable domain, filled in from reference TRBV2 and TRBJ2-3, reads EPEVTQTPSHQVTQMGQEVILRCVPISNHLYFYWYRQILGQKVEFLVSFYNNEISEKSEIFDDQFSVERPDGSNFTLKIRSTKLEDSAMYFCASSATSGLTDTQYFGPGTRLTVL.

This clonotype was seen more than once but under ten times. This rearrangement joins TRBV4-1 to TRBJ2-7; D remains unclear. Trimming shortened V by 1 base and J by 3 bases, and 7 bases separated the two germline ends. Looked up from germline, CDR1 is MGHRA and CDR2 is YSYEKL. CDR3 length equals 13 residues. The CDR3 DNA is TGCGCCAGCAGCCAAGGATTGGACTACGAGCAGTACTTC. This codes for CASSQGLDYEQYF.

This clonotype was detected only a few times. The chain has TRBV27 and TRBJ1-5; D not certain. CDR3 length equals 15 residues. The germline gives CDR1 MNHEY, CDR2 SMNVEV (reference sequence). Trimming stripped 6 bases from V and 3 bases from J, with 15 bases between. In DNA, the CDR3 is TGTGCCAGCAGGTACTCCTCGGGGTACAATCAGCCCCAGCATTTT. Its translation: CASRYSSGYNQPQHF.

The genes are TRBV29-1 and TRBJ2-7, with D possibly being TRBD1 (5 bases). V was clipped by 3 bases and J by 0 bases, with 9 bases between them. CDR1 and CDR2 from the germline V gene are SQVTM and ANQGSEA. This CDR3 is built from 13 residues. This CDR3 is CSVDRVSSYEQYF. The CDR3, as DNA: TGCAGCGTTGACAGGGTGAGCTCCTACGAGCAGTACTTC.

For this clonotype: This clone may be a read error of a much larger clone one base away. The rearrangement joins TRBV7-2 to TRBJ2-1; weak D call: TRBD2 (6 bases). Germline CDR1 SGHTA, CDR2 FQGNSA. The germline V and J ends were trimmed by 5 bases and 3 bases, with 14 bases remaining between them. The CDR3 is 15 amino acids. The CDR3 region has the DNA TGTGCCAGCAGCCCCCGGGACGGGGGCTACAATGAGCAGTTCTTC. Protein: CASSPRDGGYNEQFF.

Remarks on this clonotype: The junction does not match germline at one end; this may be a read error. The J gene is TRBJ2-5, the V gene TRBV18, with 9 positions matching TRBD1. The germline gives CDR1 KGHSH, CDR2 LQKENI. CDR3 size: 13 residues. CDR3 region: CASAPGQGETQYF. The CDR3 region has the DNA TGTGCCAGCGCACCGGGACAGGGAGAGACCCAGTACTTC.

This clonotype was seen a handful of times. The V and J genes are TRBV6-2 or TRBV6-3 and TRBJ2-7; D might be TRBD1 or TRBD2, each matching 5 bases. This CDR3 has 13 residues. The V gene lost 9 bases and the J gene lost 7 bases, with 19 bases spanning the gap. Germline V lookup: CDR1 MNHEY, CDR2 SVGEGT. The CDR3 nucleotides are TGTGCCAGTAATCTACTGGGGGAAGGGGAGCAGTACTTC. It translates to CASNLLGEGEQYF.

The chain combines TRBV11-2 with TRBJ1-1, with a weak D call TRBD1 (5 bases). This CDR3 contains 16 residues. From germline, CDR1 is SGHAT and CDR2 FQNNGV. Between the trimmed V and J ends, which lost 1 base and 4 bases, there was a span of 16 bases. CDR3 in DNA: TGTGCCAGCAGCTTAGTCGGCAGGCGGAGGGGCACTGAAGCTTTCTTT. Protein sequence: CASSLVGRRRGTEAFF.

V and J are TRBV7-2 and TRBJ1-1; TRBD1 is a possible D gene (6 bases). The CDR3 is 15 amino acids. Per the germline V gene, CDR1 is SGHTA and CDR2 is FQGNSA. Between the trimmed V and J ends, which lost 1 base and 4 bases, there was a span of 13 bases. The CDR3 here is CASSLEGGGGTEAFF. The CDR3 region has the DNA TGTGCCAGCAGCTTAGAAGGGGGGGGTGGCACTGAAGCTTTCTTT. Full variable domain (outside the CDR3, taken from reference TRBV7-2 and TRBJ1-1): GAGVSQSPSNKVTEKGKDVELRCDPISGHTALYWYRQSLGQGLEFLIYFQGNSAPDKSGLPSDRFSAERTGGSVSTLTIQRTQQEDSAVYLCASSLEGGGGTEAFFGQGTRLTVV.

The V call is TRBV7-3, the J call TRBJ2-2, with D tentatively TRBD1 or TRBD2 (5 bases each). Trimming removed 6 bases at V and 2 bases at J, with 16 bases between. This CDR3 is built from 16 residues. Per the germline V gene, CDR1 is SGHTA and CDR2 is FQGTGA. This CDR3 reads CASSHPGPTNTGELFF. The CDR3 coding sequence is TGTGCCAGCAGTCATCCGGGACCGACAAACACCGGGGAGCTGTTTTTT.